The source of this T cell receptor (beta chain) is a study of blood T cell repertoires in COVID-19. At the level of the study: Acute-phase and convalescent COVID-19 samples originated in the United States, Italy and Spain. From T cells, B-cell-depleted T cells, or PBMCs came the material, which was cDNA or gDNA.

Authors' processing steps: Quantification of nucleated cells was approximated via reference gene primer amplification. The repertoire was sequenced with immunoSEQ multiplex PCR; TCRdb's copy has only in-frame clones and lacks some. V, J and clone size reflect that table, while D and trimming were determined from the DNA. Seen here are hundreds of thousands of clones, around 86% observed once, and the top ten hold about 1.2%. Germline CDR1 is SGDLS and CDR2 is YYNGEE. Trimming pared 1 base from V and 0 bases from J, leaving 15 bases between. This CDR3 region has 17 residues. Source material: peripheral blood. The chain couples TRBV9 to TRBJ2-3, with D perhaps TRBD2 (5 bases). The sequence came from a man aged 65 to 79 with acute or convalescent COVID-19. CDR3 nucleotide sequence: TGTGCCAGCAGCGTAATGGCCCGGAGCGGCAGCACAGATACGCAGTATTTT. The encoded protein is CASSVMARSGSTDTQYF.